This TCR beta chain appears in the sequencing data of a study of glioma-infiltrating T cells after dendritic cell vaccination. Study overall: Dendritic cell vaccination trial patients had either newly diagnosed or recurrent glioblastoma.

The CDR3 has 17 amino acids. The germline CDR1 and CDR2 sequences are MNHEY and SMNVEV (reference sequence). V shed 3 bases, J shed 1 base, and the junction held 3 bases outside the gene matches. The table came from immunoSEQ multiplex PCR; TCRdb's copy has only in-frame clones and leaves some out. The sample shows about 92,000 clones, 80% to 90% of them seen only once. This rearrangement joins TRBV27 to TRBJ2-1; TRBD2 matches 13 bases. The sample was blood, taken before dendritic cell vaccination. This sequence originates from a human donor with glioblastoma. The CDR3 region is CASSFGLAGASYNEQFF. Written as DNA, the CDR3 is TGTGCCAGCAGTTTCGGACTAGCGGGAGCATCCTACAATGAGCAGTTCTTC.